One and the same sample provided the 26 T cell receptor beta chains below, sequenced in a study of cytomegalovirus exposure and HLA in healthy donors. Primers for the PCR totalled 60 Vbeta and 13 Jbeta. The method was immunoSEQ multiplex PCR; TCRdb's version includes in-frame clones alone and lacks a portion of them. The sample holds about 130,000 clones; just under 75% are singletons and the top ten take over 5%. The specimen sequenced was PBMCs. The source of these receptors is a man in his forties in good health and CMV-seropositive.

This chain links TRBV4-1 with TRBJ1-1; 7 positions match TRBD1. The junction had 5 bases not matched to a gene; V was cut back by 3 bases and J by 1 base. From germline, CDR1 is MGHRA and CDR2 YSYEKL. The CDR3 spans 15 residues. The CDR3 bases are TGCGCCAGCAGCCAGAGACAGGGTACGAACACTGAAGCTTTCTTT. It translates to CASSQRQGTNTEAFF.

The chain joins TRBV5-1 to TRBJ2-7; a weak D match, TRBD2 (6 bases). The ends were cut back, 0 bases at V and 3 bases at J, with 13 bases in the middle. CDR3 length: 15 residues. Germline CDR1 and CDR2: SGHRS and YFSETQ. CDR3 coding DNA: TGCGCCAGCAGCTTGGACCTATGGGGGGACTACGAGCAGTACTTC. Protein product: CASSLDLWGDYEQYF.

The CDR3: CASSLTRYSPLHF. For the CDR3, the DNA is TGTGCCAGCAGTTTAACAAGATACTCACCCCTCCACTTT. The chain combines TRBV27 with TRBJ1-6, with D unclear. The CDR3 sequence is 13 residues long. The V gene lost 2 bases and the J gene lost 10 bases, with 9 bases spanning the gap. Germline assignment: CDR1 MNHEY and CDR2 SMNVEV (reference sequence).

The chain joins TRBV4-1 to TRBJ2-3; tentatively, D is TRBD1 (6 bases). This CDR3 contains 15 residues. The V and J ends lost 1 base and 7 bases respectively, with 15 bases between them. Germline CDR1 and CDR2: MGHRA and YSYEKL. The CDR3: CASSQASDSLYTQYF. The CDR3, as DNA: TGCGCCAGCAGCCAAGCCTCGGACAGTTTATATACGCAGTATTTT.

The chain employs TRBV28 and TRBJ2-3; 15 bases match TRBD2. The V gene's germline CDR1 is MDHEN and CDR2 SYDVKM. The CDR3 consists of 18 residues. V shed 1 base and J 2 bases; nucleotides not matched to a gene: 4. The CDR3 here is CASSLSGLAGGPTDTQYF. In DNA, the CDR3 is TGTGCCAGCAGTTTATCAGGACTAGCGGGAGGGCCCACAGATACGCAGTATTTT.

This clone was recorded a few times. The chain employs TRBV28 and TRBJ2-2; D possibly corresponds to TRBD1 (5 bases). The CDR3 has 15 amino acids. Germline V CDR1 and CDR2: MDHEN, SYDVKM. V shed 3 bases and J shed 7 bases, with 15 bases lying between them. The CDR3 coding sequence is TGTGCCAGCAGTTTGATGACCAGGGCGAACGGGGAGCTGTTTTTT. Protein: CASSLMTRANGELFF.

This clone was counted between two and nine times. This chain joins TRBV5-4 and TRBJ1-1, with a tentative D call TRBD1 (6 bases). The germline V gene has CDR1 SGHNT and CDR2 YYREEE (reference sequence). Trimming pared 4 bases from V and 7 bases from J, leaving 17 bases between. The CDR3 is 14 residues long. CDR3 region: CASSHTGNPLEAFF. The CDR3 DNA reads TGTGCCAGCAGCCATACAGGGAACCCCCTTGAAGCTTTCTTT. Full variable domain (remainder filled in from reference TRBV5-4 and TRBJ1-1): ETGVTQSPTHLIKTRGQQVTLRCSSQSGHNTVSWYQQALGQGPQFIFQYYREEENGRGNFPPRFSGLQFPNYSSELNVNALELDDSALYLCASSHTGNPLEAFFGQGTRLTVV.

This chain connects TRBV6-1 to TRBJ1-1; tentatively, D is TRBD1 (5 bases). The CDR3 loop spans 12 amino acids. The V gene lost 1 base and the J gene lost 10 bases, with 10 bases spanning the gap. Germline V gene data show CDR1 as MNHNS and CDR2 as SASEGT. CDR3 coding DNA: TGTGCCAGCAGTGAAGTTTGGGGGGGAGCTTTCTTT. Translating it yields CASSEVWGGAFF.

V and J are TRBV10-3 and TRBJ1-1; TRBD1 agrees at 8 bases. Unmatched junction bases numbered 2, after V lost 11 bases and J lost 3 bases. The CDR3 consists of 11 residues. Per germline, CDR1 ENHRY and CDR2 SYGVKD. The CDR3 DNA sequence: TGTGCCGTACAGGGGGACACTGAAGCTTTCTTT. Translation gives CAVQGDTEAFF.

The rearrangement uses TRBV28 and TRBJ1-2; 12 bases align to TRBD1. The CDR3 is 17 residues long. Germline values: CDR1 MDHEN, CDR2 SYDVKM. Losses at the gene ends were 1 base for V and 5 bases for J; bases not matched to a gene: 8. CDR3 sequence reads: CASSLSLRDRGRYGYTF. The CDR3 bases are TGTGCCAGCAGTTTATCATTACGGGACAGGGGGCGATATGGCTACACCTTC.

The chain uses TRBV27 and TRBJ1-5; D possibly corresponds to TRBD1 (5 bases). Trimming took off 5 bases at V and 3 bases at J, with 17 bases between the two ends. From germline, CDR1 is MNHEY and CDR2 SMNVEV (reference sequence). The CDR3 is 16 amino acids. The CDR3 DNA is TGTGCCAGCAGTCTTCAGGGAAGGACAATCAATCAGCCCCAGCATTTT. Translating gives CASSLQGRTINQPQHF.

For the CDR3, the DNA is TGCGCCAGCAGCGCCCGGGGGGCAACTAATGAAAAACTGTTTTTT. Its translation: CASSARGATNEKLFF. This chain links TRBV5-1 with TRBJ1-4; TRBD1 is a possible D gene (5 bases). This CDR3 comprises 15 residues. Germline V lookup: CDR1 SGHRS, CDR2 YFSETQ. V lost 4 bases and J lost 0, with 10 bases in between.

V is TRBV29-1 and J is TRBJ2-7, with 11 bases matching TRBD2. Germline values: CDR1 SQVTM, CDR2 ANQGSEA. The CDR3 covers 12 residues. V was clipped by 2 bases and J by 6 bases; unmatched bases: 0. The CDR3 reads CSVETSGGEQYF. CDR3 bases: TGCAGCGTTGAAACTAGCGGGGGCGAGCAGTACTTC.

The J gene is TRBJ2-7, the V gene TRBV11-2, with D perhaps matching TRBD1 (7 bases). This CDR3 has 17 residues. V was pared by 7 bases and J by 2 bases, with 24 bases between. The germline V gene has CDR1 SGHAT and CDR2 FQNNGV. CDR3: CASTLLRRDSSAYEQYF. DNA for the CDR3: TGTGCCAGCACCCTATTACGGCGGGACAGCAGCGCCTACGAGCAGTACTTC.

CDR3: CASSLRDRTSPLHF. The CDR3, as DNA: TGCGCCAGCAGCCTCCGGGACAGGACTTCACCCCTCCACTTT. The J gene is TRBJ1-6, the V gene TRBV5-1, with TRBD1 matching over 8 bases. The CDR3 totals 14 residues. Germline assignment: CDR1 SGHRS and CDR2 YFSETQ. The V and J ends lost 4 bases and 9 bases, in that order; junction bases with no gene match: 6.

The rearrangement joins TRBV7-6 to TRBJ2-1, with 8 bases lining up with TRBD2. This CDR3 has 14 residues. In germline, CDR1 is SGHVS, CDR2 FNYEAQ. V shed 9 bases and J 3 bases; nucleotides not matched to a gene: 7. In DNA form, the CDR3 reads TGTGCCAGTCAGCTACTAGCGGACTACAATGAGCAGTTCTTC. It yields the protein CASQLLADYNEQFF.

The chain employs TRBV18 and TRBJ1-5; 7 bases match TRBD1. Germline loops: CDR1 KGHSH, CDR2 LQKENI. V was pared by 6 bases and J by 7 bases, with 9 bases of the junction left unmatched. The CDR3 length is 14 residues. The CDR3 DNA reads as TGTGCCAGCTCGGACCAGGGGGTGGGACAGCCCCAGCATTTT. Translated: CASSDQGVGQPQHF.

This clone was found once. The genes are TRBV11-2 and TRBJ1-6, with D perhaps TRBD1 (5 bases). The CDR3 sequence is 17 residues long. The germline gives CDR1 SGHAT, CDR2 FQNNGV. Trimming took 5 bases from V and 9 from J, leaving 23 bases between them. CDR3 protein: CASSTIRGGRGISPLHF. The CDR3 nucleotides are TGTGCCAGCAGCACTATTCGGGGGGGAAGGGGAATTTCACCCCTCCACTTT.

CDR3 residues: CASSTSGGNEQFF. The DNA for the CDR3 is TGTGCCAGCAGCACGAGCGGGGGAAATGAGCAGTTCTTC. The rearrangement links TRBV11-3 to TRBJ2-1; 8 bases agree with TRBD2. This CDR3 contains 13 residues. J gave up 7 bases and V 5 bases, and 4 bases lay outside the gene matches. Germline assignment: CDR1 SGHNT and CDR2 YENEEA.

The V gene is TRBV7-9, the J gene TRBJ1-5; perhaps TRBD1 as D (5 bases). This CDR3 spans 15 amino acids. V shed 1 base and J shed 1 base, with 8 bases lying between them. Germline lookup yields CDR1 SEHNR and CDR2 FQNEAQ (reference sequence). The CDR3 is CASSLGGQSNQPQHF. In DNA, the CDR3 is TGTGCCAGCAGCTTAGGGGGCCAGAGCAATCAGCCCCAGCATTTT.

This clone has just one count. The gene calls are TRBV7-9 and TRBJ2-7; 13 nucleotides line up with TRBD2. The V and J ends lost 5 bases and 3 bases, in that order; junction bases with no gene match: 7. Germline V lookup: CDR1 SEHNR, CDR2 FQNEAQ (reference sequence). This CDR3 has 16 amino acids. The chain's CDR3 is CASSPLAGGPYYEQYF. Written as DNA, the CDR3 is TGTGCCAGCAGCCCACTAGCGGGAGGGCCATACTACGAGCAGTACTTC.

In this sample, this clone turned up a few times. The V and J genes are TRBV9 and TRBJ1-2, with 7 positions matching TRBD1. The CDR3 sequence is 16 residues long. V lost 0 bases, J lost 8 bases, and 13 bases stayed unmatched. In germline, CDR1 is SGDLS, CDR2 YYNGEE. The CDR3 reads CASSVAAQGEPRGYTF. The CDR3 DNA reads TGTGCCAGCAGCGTAGCCGCTCAGGGGGAGCCGAGAGGCTACACCTTC.

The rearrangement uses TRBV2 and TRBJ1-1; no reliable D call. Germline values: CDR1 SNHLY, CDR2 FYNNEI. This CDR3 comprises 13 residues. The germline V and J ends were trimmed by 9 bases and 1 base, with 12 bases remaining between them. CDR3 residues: CASMVLGNTEAFF. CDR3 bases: TGTGCCAGTATGGTCCTAGGGAACACTGAAGCTTTCTTT.

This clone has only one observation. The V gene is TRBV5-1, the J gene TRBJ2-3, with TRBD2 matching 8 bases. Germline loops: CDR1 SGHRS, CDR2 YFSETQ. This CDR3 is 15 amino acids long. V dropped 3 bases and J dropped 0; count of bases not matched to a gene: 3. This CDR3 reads CASSSAGDSTDTQYF. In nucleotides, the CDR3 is TGCGCCAGCAGCTCAGCGGGAGACAGCACAGATACGCAGTATTTT.

The chain's CDR3 is CASSEQRGNYGYTF. As DNA, the CDR3 is TGTGCCAGCAGTGAACAACGGGGGAACTATGGCTACACCTTC. The chain is built from TRBV2 and TRBJ1-2; TRBD1 might be the D (5 bases). The CDR3 totals 14 residues. With 2 bases removed from V and 2 bases from J, the gap between germline ends came to 9 bases. Germline V gene data show CDR1 as SNHLY and CDR2 as FYNNEI.

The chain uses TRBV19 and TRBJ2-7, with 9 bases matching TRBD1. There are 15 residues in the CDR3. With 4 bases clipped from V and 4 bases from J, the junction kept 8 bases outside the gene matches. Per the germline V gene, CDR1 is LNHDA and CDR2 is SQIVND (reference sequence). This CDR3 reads CASSNLAGQGYEQYF. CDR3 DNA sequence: TGTGCCAGTAGTAATCTTGCGGGACAGGGTTACGAGCAGTACTTC.